This T cell receptor (beta chain) was documented in a study of Ad26.COV2.S vaccination and SARS-CoV-2 variants. Across the whole study: It was the COV1001 Ad26.COV2.S trial arm that included the donor. Study-wide results and caveats: People who got the vaccine had more spike-specific TCR breadth than people who got placebo. Comparability of non-spike TCR breadth was observed across vaccine and placebo recipients.

In the case of this clone: Its antigen is unknown.

Produced via immunoSEQ multiplex PCR; TCRdb's table is partial and in-frame only. The sample records hundreds of thousands of clones, more than 75% being singletons. This CDR3 has 15 residues. Between the trimmed V and J ends, which lost 5 bases and 0 bases, there was a span of 11 bases. Germline CDR1 reads LGHNA; CDR2 reads YNFKEQ. This sample's treatment: some 20 received Ad26.COV2.S at low or high dose, single or two shots; five or six received placebo; per-sample allocation not given. Following the first vaccine or placebo injection, samples were taken on day 63. The chain has TRBV4-2 and TRBJ1-3; D not resolved. The sequences come from peripheral blood, collected in a trial of Ad26.COV2.S vaccine versus placebo. The sequence was collected from a person between 18 and 60 years old who received the Ad26.COV2.S COVID-19 vaccine or a placebo. As DNA, the CDR3 is TGTGCCAGCAGCGACCAGGACCTCTCTGGAAACACCATATATTTT. Protein product: CASSDQDLSGNTIYF.